This passage covers 30 T cell receptor beta chains from one sample sequenced in a study of blood T cell repertoires in COVID-19. This table comes from immunoSEQ multiplex PCR, and its TCRdb copy is limited to in-frame clones, with some not included. The sample consists of about 170,000 clones, 82% of them appearing once. Sequenced sample: peripheral blood. Receptors were obtained from a woman older than 75 with acute or convalescent COVID-19.

The V call is TRBV28, the J call TRBJ2-7; D is possibly TRBD2 (5 bases). This CDR3 spans 12 amino acids. V lost 8 bases, J lost 7 bases, and 15 bases lay in between. Germline V gene data show CDR1 as MDHEN and CDR2 as SYDVKM. This CDR3 reads CASVSGSEEQYF. The CDR3 region has the DNA TGTGCCAGCGTCTCGGGATCTGAAGAGCAGTACTTC.

On this clone itself: Other DNA sequences in this specimen translate into the identical CDR3. The CDR3 here is CASSLGQNTEAFF. Written as DNA, the CDR3 is TGTGCCAGCAGCCTGGGACAGAACACTGAAGCTTTCTTT. The chain uses TRBV7-2 and TRBJ1-1, with D possibly matching TRBD1 (6 bases). V was cut by 5 bases and J by 1 base, with 8 bases left in between. The CDR3 covers 13 residues. Per germline, CDR1 SGHTA and CDR2 FQGNSA.

The count of this clone is one. The V call is TRBV30, the J call TRBJ1-1, with D perhaps matching TRBD1 (5 bases). The CDR3 consists of 12 residues. With 2 bases removed from V and 2 bases from J, the gap between germline ends came to 6 bases. Looked up from germline, CDR1 is GTSNPN and CDR2 is SVGIG (reference sequence). Here the CDR3 reads CAWSQGNTEAFF. CDR3 nucleotides: TGTGCCTGGAGTCAGGGAAACACTGAAGCTTTCTTT.

The V gene is TRBV29-1, the J gene TRBJ2-1; TRBD2 is a possible D gene (6 bases). The CDR3 has 12 amino acids. V was pared by 5 bases and J by 9 bases, with 14 bases between. Germline V lookup: CDR1 SQVTM, CDR2 ANQGSEA. CDR3 coding DNA: TGCAGCGTTCCCACGGAGGGTCTTGAGCAGTTCTTC. Its protein product is CSVPTEGLEQFF.

The chain couples TRBV5-1 to TRBJ2-1; 10 bases are shared with TRBD2. The CDR3 consists of 15 residues. Trimming removed 3 bases from V and 10 bases from J; junction bases left unmatched: 10. In germline, CDR1 is SGHRS, CDR2 YFSETQ. The CDR3 sequence is CASSSGEREGREQFF. The DNA of the CDR3 is TGCGCCAGCAGCTCCGGGGAGCGGGAGGGCCGCGAGCAGTTCTTC.

V gene TRBV5-1 combines with J gene TRBJ2-7; 7 nucleotides agree with TRBD1. Trimming at V came to 7 bases and at J to 3 bases, leaving 4 bases not matched to a gene. Per the germline V gene, CDR1 is SGHRS and CDR2 is YFSETQ. The CDR3 is made up of 12 amino acids. The CDR3 DNA reads TGCGCCAGCCGACAGGGCCTCTACGAGCAGTACTTC. This codes for CASRQGLYEQYF.

The V and J genes are TRBV10-2 and TRBJ1-4, with 7 nucleotides matching TRBD1. Germline CDR1 is WSHSY and CDR2 is SAAADI. Losses at the gene ends were 4 bases for V and 8 bases for J; bases not matched to a gene: 7. This CDR3 is built from 14 residues. The CDR3 DNA reads TGCGCCAGCAGTGTCCAAAGGGGGCGCGAAAAACTGTTTTTT. Residues: CASSVQRGREKLFF.

The chain couples TRBV3-1 (or the pseudogene TRBV3-2) to TRBJ1-1, with no clear D. The germline V and J ends were trimmed by 0 bases and 4 bases, with 9 bases remaining between them. Germline-derived CDR1 and CDR2 are LGHDT and YNNKEL (reference sequence). This CDR3 region has 14 residues. The CDR3 nucleotides are TGTGCCAGCAGCCAAGATCTACGGGGCACTGAAGCTTTCTTT. The encoded protein is CASSQDLRGTEAFF.

The chain is built from TRBV6-2 or TRBV6-3 and TRBJ2-1, with 10 nucleotides matching TRBD2. This CDR3 comprises 15 residues. Losses at the gene ends were 1 base for V and 9 bases for J; bases not matched to a gene: 6. Germline CDR1 is MNHEY and CDR2 is SVGEGT. CDR3 sequence reads: CASSYLPVAGGEQFF. As DNA, the CDR3 is TGTGCCAGCAGTTACTTGCCCGTAGCGGGAGGTGAGCAGTTCTTC.

The chain uses TRBV5-5 and TRBJ2-2, with 9 bases that match TRBD2. Germline CDR1 SGHKS, CDR2 YYEKEE (reference sequence). This CDR3 comprises 16 residues. The V and J ends lost 0 bases and 2 bases, in that order; junction bases with no gene match: 2. CDR3 region: CASSLGLAVNTGELFF. The DNA for the CDR3 is TGTGCCAGCAGCTTGGGACTAGCGGTCAACACCGGGGAGCTGTTTTTT.

V usage is TRBV19 and J usage is TRBJ1-2, with a possible D match to TRBD1 (6 bases). The V end lost 4 bases, the J end lost 4 bases, and 16 bases lay between the germline ends. Germline V lookup: CDR1 LNHDA, CDR2 SQIVND (reference sequence). The CDR3 covers 15 residues. The CDR3 region is CASSTRTVASYGYTF. The CDR3 DNA reads as TGTGCCAGTAGTACCCGGACAGTCGCCAGCTATGGCTACACCTTC.

J is TRBJ2-5 and V is TRBV7-7; TRBD1 matches at 8 bases. The germline gives CDR1 SSHAT, CDR2 FNYEAQ (reference sequence). V dropped 5 bases and J dropped 4; count of bases not matched to a gene: 9. The CDR3 spans 15 residues. The CDR3 region is CASSAGQGDGETQYF. Here the CDR3 DNA reads TGTGCCAGCAGCGCCGGACAGGGAGATGGAGAGACCCAGTACTTC.

The chain's CDR3 is CASSLRGTSGKNTGELFF. The CDR3 region has the DNA TGTGCCAGCAGCTTAAGGGGGACTAGCGGGAAGAACACCGGGGAGCTGTTTTTT. The chain combines TRBV7-9 with TRBJ2-2, with 13 bases identical to TRBD2. The CDR3 consists of 18 residues. Germline V lookup: CDR1 SEHNR, CDR2 FQNEAQ (reference sequence). With V trimmed by 2 bases and J by 1 base, 4 bases remained unmatched.

This chain joins TRBV6-5 and TRBJ2-2; D unclear. Germline V gene data show CDR1 as MNHEY and CDR2 as SVGAGI. The CDR3 sequence is 11 residues long. The germline V and J ends were trimmed by 5 bases and 8 bases, with 6 bases remaining between them. The CDR3 is CASSTRGELFF. The CDR3 DNA follows: TGTGCCAGCAGTACAAGAGGGGAGCTGTTTTTT.

This chain uses TRBV2 with TRBJ1-5; D not resolved. Germline V gives CDR1 SNHLY, CDR2 FYNNEI. The V and J ends lost 5 bases and 11 bases respectively, with 16 bases between them. This CDR3 is built from 13 residues. CDR3 nucleotide sequence: TGTGCCAGCAGTCGAGGCGCCGCTATGTCCCAGCATTTT. This gives the protein CASSRGAAMSQHF.

This chain joins TRBV7-9 and TRBJ2-7; 10 bases match TRBD2. V was clipped by 3 bases and J by 1 base; unmatched bases: 3. The length of the CDR3 is 15 residues. The V gene's germline CDR1 is SEHNR and CDR2 FQNEAQ (reference sequence). CDR3 region: CASSLTSGLSYEQYF. For the CDR3, the DNA is TGTGCCAGCAGCTTGACTAGCGGGCTTTCCTACGAGCAGTACTTC.

This chain joins TRBV5-1 and TRBJ1-2; TRBD1 might be the D (5 bases). Germline V gene sequence: CDR1 SGHRS, CDR2 YFSETQ. This CDR3 region has 15 residues. V lost 0 bases and J lost 6, with 15 bases in between. This CDR3 is CASSLESRRADGYTF. The CDR3 DNA is TGCGCCAGCAGCTTGGAATCGCGCAGGGCCGATGGCTACACCTTC.

The chain joins TRBV9 to TRBJ2-1, with a tentative D call TRBD2 (6 bases). Germline V lookup: CDR1 SGDLS, CDR2 YYNGEE. The CDR3 covers 15 residues. With 0 bases removed from V and 4 bases from J, the gap between germline ends came to 11 bases. CDR3 in amino acids: CASSVGGNPYNEQFF. For the CDR3, the DNA is TGTGCCAGCAGCGTAGGCGGGAACCCGTACAATGAGCAGTTCTTC.

The chain couples TRBV10-2 to TRBJ1-5; D is uncertain. This CDR3 spans 13 amino acids. The germline V gene encodes CDR1 WSHSY and CDR2 SAAADI. V was clipped by 7 bases and J by 0 bases, with 7 bases between them. The CDR3 region has the DNA TGCGCCAGCACCCCCTATAGCAATCAGCCCCAGCATTTT. Amino acids: CASTPYSNQPQHF.

This chain connects TRBV19 to TRBJ1-3; D ambiguous. CDR3 length: 15 amino acids. CDR1 and CDR2 from the germline V gene are LNHDA and SQIVND (reference sequence). Trimming removed 3 bases from V and 0 bases from J, with 9 bases in between. The CDR3 DNA is TGTGCCAGTAGTATCGGTTCCACCTCTGGAAACACCATATATTTT. It yields the protein CASSIGSTSGNTIYF.

This chain links TRBV5-4 with TRBJ2-7, with unresolved D. CDR1 and CDR2 (germline): SGHNT, YYREEE (reference sequence). This CDR3 is built from 15 residues. V gave up 4 bases and J gave up 2 bases, with 16 bases separating them. The CDR3 nucleotides are TGTGCCAGCAGCCTTGGCAGTTCAGTGGCCTACGAGCAGTACTTC. Encoded protein: CASSLGSSVAYEQYF. The full variable domain, completed using reference TRBV5-4 and TRBJ2-7, is ETGVTQSPTHLIKTRGQQVTLRCSSQSGHNTVSWYQQALGQGPQFIFQYYREEENGRGNFPPRFSGLQFPNYSSELNVNALELDDSALYLCASSLGSSVAYEQYFGPGTRLTVT.

The V and J genes are TRBV5-8 and TRBJ1-5; TRBD1 aligns across 8 bases. CDR1 and CDR2 (germline): SGHTS, YDEGEE. V was pared by 1 base and J by 7 bases, with 7 bases of the junction left unmatched. The CDR3 totals 15 residues. The CDR3 spells CASSLTDRVEQPQHF. The CDR3 DNA reads as TGTGCCAGCAGCTTGACGGACAGGGTTGAGCAGCCCCAGCATTTT.

This chain joins TRBV7-9 and TRBJ2-3, with 10 bases matching TRBD2. With 5 bases clipped from V and 3 bases from J, the junction kept 8 bases outside the gene matches. Germline CDR1 and CDR2: SEHNR and FQNEAQ (reference sequence). CDR3 length equals 16 residues. The CDR3 sequence is CASSRLAGVRTDTQYF. In DNA form, the CDR3 reads TGTGCCAGCAGCCGCCTAGCGGGAGTAAGGACAGATACGCAGTATTTT.

The V and J genes are TRBV6-6 and TRBJ2-7; TRBD1 might be the D (6 bases). V was cut by 3 bases and J by 7 bases, with 22 bases left in between. The CDR3 length is 16 residues. CDR1 and CDR2 from the germline V gene are MNHNY and SVGAGI (reference sequence). CDR3 residues: CASSYGAGATPGEQYF. The CDR3 nucleotides read TGTGCCAGCAGTTATGGTGCAGGGGCCACCCCTGGTGAGCAGTACTTC.

This chain joins TRBV6-5 and TRBJ1-1, with TRBD1 identical over 8 bases. CDR1 and CDR2 (germline): MNHEY, SVGAGI. J lost 1 base, V lost 6 bases, and 7 bases had no gene match. The CDR3 extends over 15 amino acids. The CDR3 loop reads CASRPRQGQNTEAFF. CDR3 nucleotide sequence: TGTGCCAGCAGGCCCCGACAGGGGCAGAACACTGAAGCTTTCTTT.

The gene calls are TRBV19 and TRBJ2-7; D remains unclear. Per germline, CDR1 LNHDA and CDR2 SQIVND (reference sequence). V was clipped by 6 bases and J by 1 base, with 10 bases between them. The CDR3 is 13 residues long. The CDR3 region has the DNA TGTGCCAGTAGACGTCCCGGGTCCTACGAGCAGTACTTC. Translating it yields CASRRPGSYEQYF.

The rearrangement joins TRBV5-1 to TRBJ1-1; possibly TRBD1 for D (6 bases). Germline V gene lookup returns CDR1 SGHRS and CDR2 YFSETQ. The CDR3 has 15 residues. V was shortened by 4 bases and J by 0 bases, with 13 bases between the two germline ends. CDR3 residues: CASSGRGGLNTEAFF. CDR3 nucleotide sequence: TGCGCCAGCAGCGGCCGAGGGGGATTGAACACTGAAGCTTTCTTT.

This clone was seen only once. J is TRBJ2-2 and V is TRBV30; TRBD2 is a possible D gene (6 bases). The ends were cut back, 3 bases at V and 8 bases at J, with 10 bases in the middle. The CDR3 is 12 amino acids. The germline gives CDR1 GTSNPN, CDR2 SVGIG (reference sequence). Here the CDR3 DNA reads TGTGCCTGGAGCCAGACTAGGGGGGAGCTGTTTTTT. It encodes CAWSQTRGELFF.

The chain joins TRBV3-1 (or the pseudogene TRBV3-2) to TRBJ2-7; 11 nucleotides align to TRBD2. Germline lookup yields CDR1 LGHDT and CDR2 YNNKEL (reference sequence). V lost 9 bases, J lost 4 bases, and 14 bases stayed unmatched. The CDR3 consists of 16 residues. Written as DNA, the CDR3 is TGTGCCAGAGGACGCCCGAAAGGGACTAGCGGTTACGAGCAGTACTTC. The encoded protein is CARGRPKGTSGYEQYF.

The chain combines TRBV30 with TRBJ2-5, with 8 bases matching TRBD1. V shed 2 bases and J 1 base; nucleotides not matched to a gene: 6. Germline CDR1 is GTSNPN and CDR2 is SVGIG (reference sequence). This CDR3 contains 15 residues. The CDR3 coding sequence is TGTGCCTGGAGTCTCGGCAGGGGGCCCCAAGAGACCCAGTACTTC. Translated: CAWSLGRGPQETQYF.